One and the same sample provided the 20 T cell receptor beta chains below, sequenced in a study of blood T cell repertoires in COVID-19. This table comes from immunoSEQ multiplex PCR, and its TCRdb copy is limited to in-frame clones, with some not included. The table shows some 120,000 clones, with approximately 80% occurring only once. Input material: peripheral blood. These receptors originate from a man at least 80 years old with acute or convalescent COVID-19.

Only a few counts were recorded for this clone. CDR3 sequence (DNA): TGTGCCAGCGGGAGCGGGGGTACCTACAATGAGCAGTTCTTC. Translating it yields CASGSGGTYNEQFF. The chain carries TRBV6-5 and TRBJ2-1; TRBD2 aligns across 8 bases. Germline V CDR1 and CDR2: MNHEY, SVGAGI. The V gene end was trimmed by 8 bases and the J gene end by 2 bases; junction bases not matched to a gene: 5. The CDR3 spans 14 residues.

V and J are TRBV5-1 and TRBJ1-2, with D unclear. V lost 0 bases, J lost 3 bases, and 6 bases lay in between. CDR1 SGHRS and CDR2 YFSETQ come from the germline V gene. This CDR3 comprises 13 residues. The CDR3 protein is CASSLERDYGYTF. Here the CDR3 DNA reads TGCGCCAGCAGCTTGGAGCGGGACTATGGCTACACCTTC. Full variable domain (missing parts from reference TRBV5-1 and TRBJ1-2): KAGVTQTPRYLIKTRGQQVTLSCSPISGHRSVSWYQQTPGQGLQFLFEYFSETQRNKGNFPGRFSGRQFSNSRSEMNVSTLELGDSALYLCASSLERDYGYTFGSGTRLTVV.

This rearrangement joins TRBV5-6 to TRBJ1-2; perhaps TRBD1 as D (5 bases). The length of the CDR3 is 17 residues. The V and J ends lost 0 bases and 4 bases respectively, with 19 bases between them. Germline CDR1 and CDR2: SGHDT and YYEEEE. The CDR3 reads CASSLGTGHRNPYGYTF. As DNA, the CDR3 is TGTGCCAGCAGCTTGGGTACAGGTCATCGGAACCCCTATGGCTACACCTTC.

Only a few counts were recorded for this clone. The chain links TRBV28 to TRBJ2-2; possible D gene TRBD2, 5 bases. Trimming left V 5 bases short and J 2 bases short, with 21 bases between. This CDR3 contains 18 residues. In germline, CDR1 is MDHEN, CDR2 SYDVKM. The DNA of the CDR3 is TGTGCCAGCAGTCCCTCTAGGAACATGGCGGGTAACACCGGGGAGCTGTTTTTT. Translated, it gives CASSPSRNMAGNTGELFF.

The V gene is TRBV6-6, the J gene TRBJ1-4; TRBD1 aligns across 8 bases. V lost 4 bases to trimming and J lost 8 bases; unmatched junction nucleotides: 6. Germline lookup yields CDR1 MNHNY and CDR2 SVGAGI (reference sequence). CDR3 length equals 14 residues. CDR3 amino acids: CASSWTGIVEKLFF. In nucleotides, the CDR3 is TGTGCCAGCAGTTGGACAGGGATAGTCGAAAAACTGTTTTTT.

The chain recombines TRBV30 with TRBJ2-3; 7 bases agree with TRBD1. The V and J ends lost 2 bases and 0 bases, in that order; junction bases with no gene match: 2. CDR3 length equals 14 residues. Per the germline V gene, CDR1 is GTSNPN and CDR2 is SVGIG (reference sequence). The CDR3 is CAWSPGQSTDTQYF. DNA of the CDR3: TGTGCCTGGAGTCCGGGACAGAGCACAGATACGCAGTATTTT.

The chain links TRBV7-9 to TRBJ2-7, with 8 positions matching TRBD1. The length of the CDR3 is 14 residues. J gave up 3 bases and V 5 bases, and 6 bases lay outside the gene matches. In germline, CDR1 is SEHNR, CDR2 FQNEAQ (reference sequence). CDR3 sequence: CASSIGQGVYEQYF. In DNA form, the CDR3 reads TGTGCCAGCAGCATAGGACAGGGTGTCTACGAGCAGTACTTC.

The genes are TRBV11-2 and TRBJ2-3, with D uncertain. V lost 3 bases and J lost 6, with 7 bases in between. This CDR3 is built from 12 residues. Per germline, CDR1 SGHAT and CDR2 FQNNGV. CDR3 amino acids: CASSFDWDTQYF. For the CDR3, the DNA is TGTGCCAGCAGCTTCGACTGGGATACGCAGTATTTT.

V and J are TRBV5-1 and TRBJ2-7; 8 bases fit TRBD1. The CDR3 is made up of 13 amino acids. Germline V gene sequence: CDR1 SGHRS, CDR2 YFSETQ. V shed 4 bases, J shed 4 bases, and the junction held 4 bases outside the gene matches. The CDR3 loop reads CASSPDRVYEQYF. The CDR3 DNA reads as TGCGCCAGCAGCCCGGACAGGGTGTACGAGCAGTACTTC.

This clone is medium-sized. V usage is TRBV6-1 and J usage is TRBJ2-3, with D perhaps TRBD2 (5 bases). This CDR3 is 14 amino acids long. V lost 0 bases to trimming and J lost 2 bases, with 6 bases between them. The germline V gene encodes CDR1 MNHNS and CDR2 SASEGT. CDR3 sequence (DNA): TGTGCCAGCAGTGAAGCGACTATCACAGATACGCAGTATTTT. Translating gives CASSEATITDTQYF.

The V gene is TRBV6-5, the J gene TRBJ1-2, with D tentatively TRBD1 (6 bases). The V and J ends lost 8 bases and 4 bases respectively, with 20 bases between them. The CDR3 runs to 15 residues. CDR1 MNHEY and CDR2 SVGAGI come from the germline V gene. CDR3 sequence (DNA): TGTGCCAGCTCATTAAGGGGGGGTGGCGCCTATGGCTACACCTTC. It yields the protein CASSLRGGGAYGYTF.

The chain recombines TRBV28 with TRBJ2-7; 9 bases agree with TRBD1. The CDR3 length is 16 residues. The germline gives CDR1 MDHEN, CDR2 SYDVKM. V lost 3 bases, J lost 3 bases, and 9 bases stayed unmatched. The CDR3 sequence: CASSLLTDRGIYEQYF. DNA for the CDR3: TGTGCCAGCAGTTTGTTGACGGACAGGGGAATCTACGAGCAGTACTTC.

J is TRBJ2-7 and V is TRBV19; TRBD1 aligns across 11 bases. Germline loops: CDR1 LNHDA, CDR2 SQIVND (reference sequence). V lost 5 bases and J lost 2; bases outside the gene matches: 5. The length of the CDR3 is 15 residues. The CDR3 loop is CASSPGTGGTYEQYF. The CDR3 DNA reads TGTGCCAGTAGTCCCGGGACAGGGGGTACCTACGAGCAGTACTTC.

The chain carries TRBV18 and TRBJ1-1; D not resolved. From germline, CDR1 is KGHSH and CDR2 LQKENI. V was cut by 1 base and J by 3 bases, with 9 bases left in between. CDR3 length equals 14 residues. This chain's CDR3 is CASSPQGADTEAFF. In DNA form, the CDR3 reads TGTGCCAGCTCACCACAAGGCGCGGACACTGAAGCTTTCTTT.

The chain uses TRBV18 and TRBJ2-3, with D unclear. V lost 3 bases, J lost 1 base, and 8 bases lay in between. Germline CDR1 and CDR2: KGHSH and LQKENI. CDR3 length: 14 amino acids. CDR3 region: CASSPIFRTDTQYF. CDR3 DNA sequence: TGTGCCAGCTCACCTATTTTCCGCACAGATACGCAGTATTTT.

The V gene is TRBV6-1, the J gene TRBJ1-2; 8 bases fit TRBD1. Germline lookup yields CDR1 MNHNS and CDR2 SASEGT. Trimming removed 2 bases from V and 5 bases from J; junction bases left unmatched: 4. The CDR3 totals 14 residues. DNA for the CDR3: TGTGCCAGCAGTGAACAGGGGGCCATATATGGCTACACCTTC. It is translated as CASSEQGAIYGYTF.

The rearrangement uses TRBV18 and TRBJ1-2; unclear D gene. This CDR3 spans 12 amino acids. V gave up 3 bases and J gave up 0 bases, with 2 bases separating them. CDR1 and CDR2 from the germline V gene are KGHSH and LQKENI. The CDR3 coding sequence is TGTGCCAGCTCACCCACTAACTATGGCTACACCTTC. Translation: CASSPTNYGYTF.

The rearrangement links TRBV28 to TRBJ1-2; no definite D call. V was trimmed by 5 bases and J by 0 bases, leaving 13 bases between them. This CDR3 is built from 15 residues. Per germline, CDR1 MDHEN and CDR2 SYDVKM. The CDR3 is CASSPSGGSNYGYTF. The DNA for the CDR3 is TGTGCCAGCAGTCCCTCTGGAGGGTCTAACTATGGCTACACCTTC.

The V gene is TRBV27, the J gene TRBJ2-5, with D perhaps TRBD1 (7 bases). V was shortened by 5 bases and J by 6 bases, with 19 bases between the two germline ends. Germline lookup yields CDR1 MNHEY and CDR2 SMNVEV (reference sequence). The length of the CDR3 is 15 residues. CDR3 region: CASSTGGGAEKTQYF. CDR3 DNA: TGTGCCAGCAGTACCGGAGGGGGCGCTGAGAAGACCCAGTACTTC.

This chain joins TRBV5-1 and TRBJ1-1, with D maybe TRBD1 (5 bases). The CDR3 runs to 16 residues. In germline, CDR1 is SGHRS, CDR2 YFSETQ. Trimming took off 4 bases at V and 5 bases at J, with 21 bases between the two ends. CDR3 region: CASSPGTAGEVTEAFF. The DNA for the CDR3 is TGCGCCAGCAGCCCCGGGACCGCCGGGGAGGTTACTGAAGCTTTCTTT.